This T cell receptor beta chain appears in the sequencing data of a study of cytotoxic CD8 clonotypes in ibrutinib-treated CLL. Repertoires were generated with immunoSEQ multiplex PCR, while TCRdb's copy carries only in-frame clones and drops some. The sample yields nearly 300,000 clones, roughly three quarters seen once. The CDR3 sequence is 14 residues long. Trimming removed 4 bases from V and 6 bases from J, with 14 bases in between. Germline CDR1 and CDR2: SGDLS and YYNGEE. Material: PBMCs, obtained at disease progression, from a patient treated with ibrutinib. This TCR was recovered from a human donor with chronic lymphocytic leukemia. This chain uses TRBV9 with TRBJ2-1, with a possible D match to TRBD1 (5 bases). CDR3 protein: CASSPRQGGNEQFF. CDR3 DNA: TGTGCCAGCAGCCCCCGGCAGGGCGGCAATGAGCAGTTCTTC.